This passage covers 22 T cell receptor beta chains from one sample sequenced in a study of blood T cell repertoires in COVID-19. Measured with immunoSEQ multiplex PCR; TCRdb has only the in-frame clones, and not every one. The data show about 380,000 clones, over 65% seen once. Sequenced: peripheral blood. These receptors originate from a human donor with acute or convalescent COVID-19. The donor label of this sample is uncertain.

This chain connects TRBV5-6 to TRBJ2-2; weak D call: TRBD2 (5 bases). The V and J ends lost 1 base and 5 bases respectively, with 9 bases between them. There are 14 residues in the CDR3. CDR1 and CDR2 from the germline V gene are SGHDT and YYEEEE. CDR3 protein: CASSLFRGTGELFF. The CDR3 region has the DNA TGTGCCAGCAGCTTGTTTCGGGGAACCGGGGAGCTGTTTTTT.

CDR3 amino acids: CASSADRGPHEQYF. Written as DNA, the CDR3 is TGTGCCAGCAGTGCGGACAGGGGGCCCCACGAGCAGTACTTC. The chain carries TRBV11-2 and TRBJ2-7; 11 nucleotides agree with TRBD1. The J segment lost 5 bases and the V segment lost 6 bases, leaving 6 bases of the junction unmatched. The CDR3 is 14 residues long. Germline V gene lookup returns CDR1 SGHAT and CDR2 FQNNGV.

V usage is TRBV5-5 and J usage is TRBJ2-7; no reliable D call. The CDR3 extends over 15 amino acids. V was clipped by 0 bases and J by 4 bases, with 14 bases between them. The germline V gene encodes CDR1 SGHKS and CDR2 YYEKEE (reference sequence). The DNA of the CDR3 is TGTGCCAGCAGCTTGGATTTGTCTGTGAGGTACGAGCAGTACTTC. It yields the protein CASSLDLSVRYEQYF. Filled out from reference TRBV5-5 and TRBJ2-7, the complete variable domain reads DAGVTQSPTHLIKTRGQQVTLRCSPISGHKSVSWYQQVLGQGPQFIFQYYEKEERGRGNFPDRFSARQFPNYSSELNVNALLLGDSALYLCASSLDLSVRYEQYFGPGTRLTVT.

The gene calls are TRBV7-7 and TRBJ2-3; 8 bases are a match to TRBD1. Germline values: CDR1 SSHAT, CDR2 FNYEAQ (reference sequence). The CDR3 is made up of 15 amino acids. With 4 bases clipped from V and 5 bases from J, the junction kept 8 bases outside the gene matches. The CDR3 sequence is CASSSPAGGKDTQYF. CDR3 coding DNA: TGTGCCAGCAGCTCACCCGCAGGGGGCAAAGATACGCAGTATTTT.

The J gene is TRBJ1-1, the V gene TRBV2, with TRBD1 matching over 10 bases. V dropped 8 bases and J dropped 6; count of bases not matched to a gene: 9. The germline V gene encodes CDR1 SNHLY and CDR2 FYNNEI. The CDR3 is made up of 14 amino acids. The CDR3 DNA is TGTGCCAGCCGACTCAGACAGGGGGCGGCTGAAGCTTTCTTT. Its protein product is CASRLRQGAAEAFF. The complete variable domain, with remaining parts taken from reference TRBV2 and TRBJ1-1, reads EPEVTQTPSHQVTQMGQEVILRCVPISNHLYFYWYRQILGQKVEFLVSFYNNEISEKSEIFDDQFSVERPDGSNFTLKIRSTKLEDSAMYFCASRLRQGAAEAFFGQGTRLTVV.

This clone is a singleton in its sample. V is TRBV5-6 and J is TRBJ2-1, with D tentatively TRBD2 (5 bases). The V end was cut by 0 bases, the J end by 6 bases, with 10 bases between. The CDR3 covers 14 residues. CDR1 SGHDT and CDR2 YYEEEE come from the germline V gene. The CDR3 loop is CASSLAAGPNEQFF. CDR3 coding DNA: TGTGCCAGCAGCTTGGCTGCGGGTCCCAATGAGCAGTTCTTC.

This rearrangement joins TRBV6-4 to TRBJ1-5; maybe TRBD1 (5 bases). CDR3 length: 14 residues. Between the trimmed V and J ends, which lost 3 bases and 7 bases, there was a span of 13 bases. Germline lookup yields CDR1 MRHNA and CDR2 SNTAGT. DNA of the CDR3: TGTGCCAGCAGTGAGGCCTGGGGGGTACAGCCCCAGCATTTT. The encoded protein is CASSEAWGVQPQHF.

The chain has TRBV28 and TRBJ2-7; 7 bases are a match to TRBD1. V shed 4 bases and J 2 bases; nucleotides not matched to a gene: 8. The CDR3 has 15 residues. The germline gives CDR1 MDHEN, CDR2 SYDVKM. CDR3 in DNA: TGTGCCAGCAGTTATACCGGGACAGCTCCCTACGAGCAGTACTTC. Translating it yields CASSYTGTAPYEQYF. Complete variable domain (other parts from reference TRBV28 and TRBJ2-7): DVKVTQSSRYLVKRTGEKVFLECVQDMDHENMFWYRQDPGLGLRLIYFSYDVKMKEKGDIPEGYSVSREKKERFSLILESASTNQTSMYLCASSYTGTAPYEQYFGPGTRLTVT.

The rearrangement links TRBV2 to TRBJ1-5, with D possibly being TRBD1 (6 bases). V gave up 1 base and J gave up 4 bases, with 8 bases separating them. The germline gives CDR1 SNHLY, CDR2 FYNNEI. This CDR3 contains 14 residues. The DNA for the CDR3 is TGTGCCAGCAGTGAAGGGCAGGGGAATCAGCCCCAGCATTTT. It codes for CASSEGQGNQPQHF.

The V gene is TRBV14, the J gene TRBJ1-1; D may be TRBD1 (6 bases). The germline V gene encodes CDR1 SGHDN and CDR2 FVKESK. This CDR3 is built from 14 residues. Trimming removed 4 bases from V and 0 bases from J, with 9 bases in between. Here the CDR3 reads CASSRGQMNTEAFF. In DNA, the CDR3 is TGTGCCAGCAGCCGTGGACAGATGAACACTGAAGCTTTCTTT. The variable domain in full, completed from reference TRBV14 and TRBJ1-1, reads EAGVTQFPSHSVIEKGQTVTLRCDPISGHDNLYWYRRVMGKEIKFLLHFVKESKQDESGMPNNRFLAERTGGTYSTLKVQPAELEDSGVYFCASSRGQMNTEAFFGQGTRLTVV.

The chain employs TRBV10-1 and TRBJ2-7, with a tentative D call TRBD1 (6 bases). V lost 0 bases and J lost 0, with 9 bases in between. The CDR3 is 15 residues long. The germline CDR1 and CDR2 sequences are WNHNN and SYGVQD (reference sequence). In DNA form, the CDR3 reads TGCGCCAGCAGTGAGTCCAGGGGTTCCTCCTACGAGCAGTACTTC. It translates to CASSESRGSSYEQYF.

This clone has just a few counts. The chain couples TRBV7-6 to TRBJ2-7, with 9 bases that match TRBD2. V lost 2 bases, J lost 1 base, and 0 bases stayed unmatched. The CDR3 runs to 14 residues. Germline lookup yields CDR1 SGHVS and CDR2 FNYEAQ. The CDR3 sequence: CASSLTSGSYEQYF. The CDR3 coding sequence is TGTGCCAGCAGCTTAACTAGCGGGTCCTACGAGCAGTACTTC.

The chain recombines TRBV29-1 with TRBJ2-7; 12 positions match TRBD2. V shed 5 bases and J 2 bases; nucleotides not matched to a gene: 4. This CDR3 comprises 14 residues. Germline values: CDR1 SQVTM, CDR2 ANQGSEA. The chain's CDR3 is CSVKTSGGTYEQYF. The CDR3 DNA sequence: TGCAGCGTTAAGACTAGCGGGGGTACCTACGAGCAGTACTTC.

This rearrangement joins TRBV12-3 or TRBV12-4 to TRBJ1-1; D might be TRBD1 (5 bases). This CDR3 has 13 residues. Trimming stripped 7 bases from V and 4 bases from J, with 13 bases between. CDR3 residues: CASTGRGGTEAFF. DNA of the CDR3: TGTGCCAGCACAGGACGGGGGGGCACTGAAGCTTTCTTT.

The chain couples TRBV18 to TRBJ2-1; 16 bases are a match to TRBD2. From germline, CDR1 is KGHSH and CDR2 LQKENI. The CDR3 is 17 residues long. Trimming cost V 5 bases and J 7 bases; bases outside gene matches: 8. DNA of the CDR3: TGTGCCAGCTCAACTCCGGGACTAGCGGGGGGGCCGAATGAGCAGTTCTTC. This codes for CASSTPGLAGGPNEQFF.

V and J are TRBV3-1 (or the pseudogene TRBV3-2) and TRBJ2-1; D is possibly TRBD2 (5 bases). The CDR3 is 17 amino acids. Trimming took off 4 bases at V and 0 bases at J, with 16 bases between the two ends. Germline V gene lookup returns CDR1 LGHDT and CDR2 YNNKEL (reference sequence). Written as DNA, the CDR3 is TGTGCCAGCAGCCGGGAGTTACCTAAAACCTCCTACAATGAGCAGTTCTTC. Translated: CASSRELPKTSYNEQFF.

The chain has TRBV6-5 and TRBJ1-5; a possible D gene is TRBD1 (6 bases). The ends were cut back, 6 bases at V and 5 bases at J, with 14 bases in the middle. The CDR3 is 14 amino acids. Germline values: CDR1 MNHEY, CDR2 SVGAGI. The CDR3, as DNA: TGTGCCAGCAGAAAACAGGGAGTCGATCAGCCCCAGCATTTT. Amino acid sequence: CASRKQGVDQPQHF.

The chain joins TRBV5-1 to TRBJ1-2; a weak D match, TRBD1 (5 bases). From germline, CDR1 is SGHRS and CDR2 YFSETQ. Between the trimmed V and J ends, which lost 1 base and 4 bases, there was a span of 8 bases. This CDR3 is built from 13 residues. Here the CDR3 DNA reads TGCGCCAGCAGCTTGCTGACAGCCTATGGCTACACCTTC. As protein: CASSLLTAYGYTF.

J is TRBJ1-1 and V is TRBV12-3 or TRBV12-4; D gene uncertain. CDR3 length: 12 amino acids. V lost 7 bases and J lost 3, with 9 bases in between. As DNA, the CDR3 is TGTGCCAGCAAGGCGGTATACACTGAAGCTTTCTTT. Amino acid sequence: CASKAVYTEAFF.

As DNA, the CDR3 is TGTGCCAGCAGAGTAGCGGGAGCGAGCACCGGGGAGCTGTTTTTT. It specifies CASRVAGASTGELFF. V usage is TRBV7-9 and J usage is TRBJ2-2, with 9 bases that match TRBD2. The junction had 6 bases not matched to a gene; V was cut back by 6 bases and J by 4 bases. The CDR3 sequence is 15 residues long. Germline V gene data show CDR1 as SEHNR and CDR2 as FQNEAQ (reference sequence).

The chain is built from TRBV19 and TRBJ1-3; 11 nucleotides line up with TRBD1. The CDR3 totals 19 residues. Germline lookup yields CDR1 LNHDA and CDR2 SQIVND (reference sequence). V lost 6 bases, J lost 0 bases, and 13 bases stayed unmatched. CDR3 residues: CASRDEDRGLSGSGNTIYF. In nucleotides, the CDR3 is TGTGCCAGTAGGGATGAGGACAGGGGGCTTTCTGGCTCTGGAAACACCATATATTTT.

Regarding this clone: Different DNA sequences within this sample yield the same CDR3. V and J are TRBV5-4 and TRBJ2-3; D perhaps matches TRBD1 (6 bases). This CDR3 spans 15 amino acids. CDR1 and CDR2 from the germline V gene are SGHNT and YYREEE (reference sequence). V was clipped by 2 bases and J by 0 bases, with 10 bases between them. Here the CDR3 reads CASSFGGPSTDTQYF. CDR3 bases: TGTGCCAGCAGCTTTGGGGGCCCTAGCACAGATACGCAGTATTTT.